This paragraph reports one TCR beta chain. This record belongs to a study of identical twins. The germline CDR1 and CDR2 sequences are SGHRS and YFSETQ. The V end lost 0 bases, the J end lost 8 bases, and 11 bases lay between the germline ends. This CDR3 region has 13 residues. TCRdb passed the 5' RACE reads through MiXCR, listing each CDR3 protein once. The repertoire holds hundreds of thousands of distinct CDR3 sequences, with less than 7% as singletons. Sequencing was done on a sample of naive T cells sorted from blood. The sequence was obtained from a man between 18 and 35 years old in good health. This rearrangement joins TRBV5-1 to TRBJ1-2; maybe TRBD1 (6 bases). The CDR3 DNA reads as TGCGCCAGCAGCTTGGTTGGGGGGCAAGGCTACACCTTC. Translation: CASSLVGGQGYTF.